This T cell receptor (beta chain) was identified in a study of circulating CD8 cells and anti-PD-1 response in melanoma. The germline V gene has CDR1 SGHTA and CDR2 FQGNSA. The CDR3 is made up of 12 amino acids. Each library started from 15 ng of total RNA using the QIAseq Immune Repertoire TCR panel. Using its own MiXCR run on the reads, TCRdb lists one record per CDR3 protein. The sample includes over 450 distinct CDR3 sequences, 7.5% to 10% of them seen just once. Sorting of live CD3+CD8+TCRalphabeta+ cells by PD-1 and/or TIGIT gave four subsets. With regard to this clonotype: Its ends do not fully match the called genes, so a read error is possible.

The genes are TRBV7-2 and TRBJ2-5, with a weak D call TRBD2 (6 bases). The TCR sequence derives from a human donor with melanoma. The source was CD8+ T cells from PBMCs, collected at baseline or after one month of anti-PD-1 therapy (not recorded which). CDR3 amino acids: CASSMDRETQYF. DNA of the CDR3: TGTGCCAGCAGCATGGACCGGGAGACTCAGTACTTC.